The rows below give T cell receptor beta chains drawn from one sample of a study of T cells expressing NK-cell markers. TCRdb reprocessed the 5' RACE reads and reports one entry per CDR3 protein, with no DNA. Recorded for this sample: about half a million distinct CDR3 sequences. Sequencing was carried out using blood T cells: a sorted CD56 or NKG2C T cell subset, CD4+ or CD8+ T cells, or bulk PBMC T cells (not recorded which). Source of these receptors: a woman aged 50 to 60 in good health. Each CDR3 is given with its conserved first and last residue. The order of the fields is V gene, J gene, CDR3 protein.

>TRBV20-1|TRBJ1-5
CSASGGFGNQPQHF
>TRBV20-1|TRBJ2-1
CSASPPLAENEQFF
>TRBV6-1|TRBJ2-1
CASRLSLVNEQFF
>TRBV4-2|TRBJ2-4
CASSQSGRAAQLAKNIQYF
>TRBV29-1|TRBJ2-1
CSVPLGTGPNEQFF
>TRBV7-9|TRBJ2-5
CASSLDPKYQETQYF
>TRBV24-1|TRBJ2-1
CATARAGAQDEQFF
>TRBV14|TRBJ2-1
CASSQVIREQFF
>TRBV19|TRBJ2-1
CASSNRQGGDEQFF
>TRBV20-1|TRBJ2-1
CSAAQTGNRYNEQFF
>TRBV11-2|TRBJ2-1
CASQGWNEQFF
>TRBV5-1|TRBJ2-3
CASSLAGGPGTDTQYF
>TRBV5-1|TRBJ2-3
CASSPTRTGLAGGTDTQYF
>TRBV5-1|TRBJ1-2
CASSLTGLGYGYTF
>TRBV20-1|TRBJ1-5
CSAPKGGVGNQPQHF
>TRBV3-1|TRBJ2-5
CASSPGRARQETQYF
>TRBV27|TRBJ1-5
CASSGRGYSNQPQHF
>TRBV2|TRBJ2-2
CASRGLATGELFF
>TRBV12-3/TRBV12-4|TRBJ2-2
CASSFREGGELFF
>TRBV20-1|TRBJ2-3
CSAKGSTTSTDTQYF
>TRBV4-1|TRBJ2-2
CASSQPGTSGSPGELFF
>TRBV25-1|TRBJ2-3
CASNPTGGTDTQYF
>TRBV19|TRBJ2-1
CATQTRLAGVDEQFF
>TRBV11-2|TRBJ2-2
CASSKGTREVNTGELFF